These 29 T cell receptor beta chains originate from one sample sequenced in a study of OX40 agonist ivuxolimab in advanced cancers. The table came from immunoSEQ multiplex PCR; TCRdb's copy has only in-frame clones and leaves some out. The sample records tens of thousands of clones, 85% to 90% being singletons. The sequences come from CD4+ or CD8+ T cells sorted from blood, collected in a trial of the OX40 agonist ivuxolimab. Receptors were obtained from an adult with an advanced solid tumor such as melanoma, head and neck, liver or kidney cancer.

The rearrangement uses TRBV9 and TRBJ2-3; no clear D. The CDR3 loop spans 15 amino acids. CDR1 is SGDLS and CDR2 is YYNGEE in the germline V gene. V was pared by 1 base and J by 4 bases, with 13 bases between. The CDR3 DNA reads TGTGCCAGCAGCGTATTCGGCAGGACCTCAGATACGCAGTATTTT. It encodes CASSVFGRTSDTQYF.

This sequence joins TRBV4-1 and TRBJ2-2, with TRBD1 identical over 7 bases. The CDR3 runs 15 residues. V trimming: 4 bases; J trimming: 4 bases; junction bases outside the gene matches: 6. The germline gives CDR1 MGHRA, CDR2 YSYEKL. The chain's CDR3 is CASSPMGQITGELFF. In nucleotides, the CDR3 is TGCGCCAGCAGCCCCATGGGACAGATCACCGGGGAGCTGTTTTTT.

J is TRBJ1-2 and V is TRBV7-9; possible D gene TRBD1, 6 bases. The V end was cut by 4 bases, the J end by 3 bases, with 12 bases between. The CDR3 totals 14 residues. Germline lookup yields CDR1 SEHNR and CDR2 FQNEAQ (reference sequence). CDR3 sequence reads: CASSSGQLDYGYTF. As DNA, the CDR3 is TGTGCCAGCAGCTCCGGACAGCTAGACTATGGCTACACCTTC.

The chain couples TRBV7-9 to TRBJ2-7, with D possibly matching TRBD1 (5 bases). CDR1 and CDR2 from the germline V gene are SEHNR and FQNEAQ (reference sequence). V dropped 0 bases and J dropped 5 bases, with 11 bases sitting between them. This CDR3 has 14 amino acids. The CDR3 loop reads CASSLARRVDEQYF. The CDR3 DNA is TGTGCCAGCAGCTTAGCCCGCAGGGTTGACGAGCAGTACTTC.

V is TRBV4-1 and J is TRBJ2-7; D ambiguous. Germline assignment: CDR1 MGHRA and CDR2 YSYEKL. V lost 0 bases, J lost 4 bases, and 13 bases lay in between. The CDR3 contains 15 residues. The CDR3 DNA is TGCGCCAGCAGCCAAGAAATCCGCCGAACTTACGAGCAGTACTTC. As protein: CASSQEIRRTYEQYF.

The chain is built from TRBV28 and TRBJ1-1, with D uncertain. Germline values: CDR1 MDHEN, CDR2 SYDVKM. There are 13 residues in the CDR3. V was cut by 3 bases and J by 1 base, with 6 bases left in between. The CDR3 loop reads CASSFRPNTEAFF. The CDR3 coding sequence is TGTGCCAGCAGTTTCAGGCCGAACACTGAAGCTTTCTTT. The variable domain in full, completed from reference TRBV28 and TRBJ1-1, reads DVKVTQSSRYLVKRTGEKVFLECVQDMDHENMFWYRQDPGLGLRLIYFSYDVKMKEKGDIPEGYSVSREKKERFSLILESASTNQTSMYLCASSFRPNTEAFFGQGTRLTVV.

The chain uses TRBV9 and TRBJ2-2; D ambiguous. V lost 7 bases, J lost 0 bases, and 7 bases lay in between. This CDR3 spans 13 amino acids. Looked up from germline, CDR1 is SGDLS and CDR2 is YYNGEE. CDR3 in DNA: TGTGCCAGCGAATCGGCGAACACCGGGGAGCTGTTTTTT. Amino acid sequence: CASESANTGELFF.

The CDR3 DNA follows: TGTGCCAGTAGCCGGGCGACGGGTTCTGAAAAACTGTTTTTT. It yields the protein CASSRATGSEKLFF. The chain recombines TRBV19 with TRBJ1-4; the D is unclear. Germline V CDR1 and CDR2: LNHDA, SQIVND (reference sequence). This CDR3 has 14 residues. V was pared by 6 bases and J by 7 bases, with 15 bases between.

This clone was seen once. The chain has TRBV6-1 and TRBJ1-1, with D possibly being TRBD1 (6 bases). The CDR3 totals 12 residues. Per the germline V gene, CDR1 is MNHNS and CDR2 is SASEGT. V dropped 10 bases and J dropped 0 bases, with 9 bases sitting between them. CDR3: CAIQGMNTEAFF. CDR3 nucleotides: TGTGCCATACAGGGAATGAACACTGAAGCTTTCTTT.

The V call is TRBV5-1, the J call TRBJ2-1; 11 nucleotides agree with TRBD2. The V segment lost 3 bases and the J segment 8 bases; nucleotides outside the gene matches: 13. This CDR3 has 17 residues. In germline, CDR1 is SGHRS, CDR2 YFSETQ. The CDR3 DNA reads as TGCGCCAGCAGCTCACGGACTAGCGGGCTCACATCGGATGAGCAGTTCTTC. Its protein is CASSSRTSGLTSDEQFF.

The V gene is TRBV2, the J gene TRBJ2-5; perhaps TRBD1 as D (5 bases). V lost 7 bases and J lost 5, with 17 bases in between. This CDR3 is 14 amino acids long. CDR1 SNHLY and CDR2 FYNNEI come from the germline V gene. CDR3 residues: CASNVGASRETQYF. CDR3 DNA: TGTGCCAGCAATGTTGGGGCCTCTCGGGAGACCCAGTACTTC. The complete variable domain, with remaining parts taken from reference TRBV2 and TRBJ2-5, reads EPEVTQTPSHQVTQMGQEVILRCVPISNHLYFYWYRQILGQKVEFLVSFYNNEISEKSEIFDDQFSVERPDGSNFTLKIRSTKLEDSAMYFCASNVGASRETQYFGPGTRLLVL.

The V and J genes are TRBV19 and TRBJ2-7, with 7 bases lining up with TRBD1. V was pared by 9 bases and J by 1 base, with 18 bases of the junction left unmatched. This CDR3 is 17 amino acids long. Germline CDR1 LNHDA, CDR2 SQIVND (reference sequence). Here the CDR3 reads CASAKKPTGPISYEQYF. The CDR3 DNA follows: TGTGCCAGCGCTAAAAAACCGACAGGGCCAATTTCCTACGAGCAGTACTTC.

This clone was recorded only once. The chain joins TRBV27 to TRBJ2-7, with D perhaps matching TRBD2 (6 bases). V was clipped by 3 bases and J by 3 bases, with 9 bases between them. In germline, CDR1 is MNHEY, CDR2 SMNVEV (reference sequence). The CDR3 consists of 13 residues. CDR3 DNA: TGTGCCAGCAGTTTCCGGGGGAACTACGAGCAGTACTTC. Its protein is CASSFRGNYEQYF.

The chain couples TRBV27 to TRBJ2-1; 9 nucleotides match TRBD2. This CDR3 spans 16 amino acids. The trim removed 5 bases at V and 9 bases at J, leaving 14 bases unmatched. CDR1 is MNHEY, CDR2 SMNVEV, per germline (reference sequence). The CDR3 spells CASSPLPGTSISEQFF. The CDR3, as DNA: TGTGCCAGCAGTCCCTTACCCGGGACTAGCATTTCTGAGCAGTTCTTC.

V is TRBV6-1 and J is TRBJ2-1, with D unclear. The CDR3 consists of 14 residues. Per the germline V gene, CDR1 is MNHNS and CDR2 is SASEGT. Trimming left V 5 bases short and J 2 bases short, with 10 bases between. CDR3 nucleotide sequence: TGTGCCAGCAGTCCACCTCACCCCTACAATGAGCAGTTCTTC. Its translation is CASSPPHPYNEQFF.

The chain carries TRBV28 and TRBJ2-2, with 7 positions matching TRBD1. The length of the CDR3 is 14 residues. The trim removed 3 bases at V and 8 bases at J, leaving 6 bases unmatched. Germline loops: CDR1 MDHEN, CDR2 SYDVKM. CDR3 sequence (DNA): TGTGCCAGCAGTTTGACAGGGCTCTCTGGGGAGCTGTTTTTT. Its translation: CASSLTGLSGELFF.

CDR3 sequence: CASSFGTGDYGYTF. CDR3 nucleotide sequence: TGTGCCAGCAGCTTCGGGACAGGGGATTATGGCTACACCTTC. The chain is built from TRBV7-9 and TRBJ1-2, with 10 bases that match TRBD1. The CDR3 covers 14 residues. V shed 3 bases, J shed 5 bases, and the junction held 3 bases outside the gene matches. Germline loops: CDR1 SEHNR, CDR2 FQNEAQ (reference sequence).

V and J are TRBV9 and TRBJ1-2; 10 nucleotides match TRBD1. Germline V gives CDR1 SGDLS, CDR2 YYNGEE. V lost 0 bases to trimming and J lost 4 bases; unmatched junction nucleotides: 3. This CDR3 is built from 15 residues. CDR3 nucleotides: TGTGCCAGCAGCGTAGATTGGACAGGGGGCTATGGCTACACCTTC. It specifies CASSVDWTGGYGYTF.

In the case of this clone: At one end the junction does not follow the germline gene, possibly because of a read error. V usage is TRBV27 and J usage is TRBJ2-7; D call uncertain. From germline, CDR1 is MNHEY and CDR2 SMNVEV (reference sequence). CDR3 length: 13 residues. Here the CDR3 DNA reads TGTGCCAGCAGTTTATTTGCCTCCTCCGAGCAGTACTTC. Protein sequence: CASSLFASSEQYF.

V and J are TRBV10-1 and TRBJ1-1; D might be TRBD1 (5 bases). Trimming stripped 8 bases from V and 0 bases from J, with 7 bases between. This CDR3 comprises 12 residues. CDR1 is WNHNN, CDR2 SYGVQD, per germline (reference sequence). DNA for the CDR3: TGCGCCAGCCAGGGTTTGAACACTGAAGCTTTCTTT. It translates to CASQGLNTEAFF.

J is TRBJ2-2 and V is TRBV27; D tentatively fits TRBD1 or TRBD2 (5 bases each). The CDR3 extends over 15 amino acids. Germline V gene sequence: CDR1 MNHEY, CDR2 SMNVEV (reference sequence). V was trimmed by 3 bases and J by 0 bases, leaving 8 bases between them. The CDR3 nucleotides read TGTGCCAGCAGTTTCGGGGCGGCGAACACCGGGGAGCTGTTTTTT. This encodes CASSFGAANTGELFF.

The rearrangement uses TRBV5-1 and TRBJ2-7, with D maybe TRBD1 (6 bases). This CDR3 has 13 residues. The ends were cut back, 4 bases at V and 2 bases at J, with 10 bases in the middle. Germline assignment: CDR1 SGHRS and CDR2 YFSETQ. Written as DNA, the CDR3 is TGCGCCAGCAGCCCGTGGACAGCCTACGAGCAGTACTTC. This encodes CASSPWTAYEQYF.

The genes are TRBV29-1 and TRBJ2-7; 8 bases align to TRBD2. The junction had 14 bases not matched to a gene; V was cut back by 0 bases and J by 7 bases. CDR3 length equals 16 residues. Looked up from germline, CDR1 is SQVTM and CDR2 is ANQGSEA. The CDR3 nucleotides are TGCAGCGTTGAAGATCAATCGGGACTAGACGTTCGGGAGCAGTACTTC. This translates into CSVEDQSGLDVREQYF.

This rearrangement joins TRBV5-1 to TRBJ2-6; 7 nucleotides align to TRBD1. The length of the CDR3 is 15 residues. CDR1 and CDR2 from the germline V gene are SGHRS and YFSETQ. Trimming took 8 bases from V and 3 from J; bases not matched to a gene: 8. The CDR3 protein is CASQISGGGANVLTF. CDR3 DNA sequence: TGCGCCAGTCAAATATCAGGGGGTGGGGCCAACGTCCTGACTTTC.

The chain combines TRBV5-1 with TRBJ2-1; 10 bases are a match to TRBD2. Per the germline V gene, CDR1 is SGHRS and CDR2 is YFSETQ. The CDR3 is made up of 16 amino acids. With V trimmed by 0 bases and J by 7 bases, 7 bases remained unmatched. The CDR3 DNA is TGCGCCAGCAGCTTGGCCCCTAGCGGGAGTCGGAATGAGCAGTTCTTC. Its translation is CASSLAPSGSRNEQFF.

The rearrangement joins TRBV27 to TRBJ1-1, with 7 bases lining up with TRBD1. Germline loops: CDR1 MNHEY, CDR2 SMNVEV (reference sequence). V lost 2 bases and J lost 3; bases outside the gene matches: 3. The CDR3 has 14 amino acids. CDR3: CASSLNRGDTEAFF. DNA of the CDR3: TGTGCCAGCAGTTTAAACAGGGGTGACACTGAAGCTTTCTTT.

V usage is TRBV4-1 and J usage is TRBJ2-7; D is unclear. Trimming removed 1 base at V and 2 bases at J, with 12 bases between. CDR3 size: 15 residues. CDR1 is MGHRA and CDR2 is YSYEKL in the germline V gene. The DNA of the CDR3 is TGCGCCAGCAGCCAAGTCACACCAGTCACCTACGAGCAGTACTTC. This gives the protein CASSQVTPVTYEQYF.

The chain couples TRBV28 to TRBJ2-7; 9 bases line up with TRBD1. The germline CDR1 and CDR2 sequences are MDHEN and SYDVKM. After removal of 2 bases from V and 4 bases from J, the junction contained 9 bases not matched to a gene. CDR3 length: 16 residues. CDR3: CASSLGGTGSLYEQYF. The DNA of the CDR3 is TGTGCCAGCAGTTTAGGCGGGACAGGGAGTCTTTACGAGCAGTACTTC.

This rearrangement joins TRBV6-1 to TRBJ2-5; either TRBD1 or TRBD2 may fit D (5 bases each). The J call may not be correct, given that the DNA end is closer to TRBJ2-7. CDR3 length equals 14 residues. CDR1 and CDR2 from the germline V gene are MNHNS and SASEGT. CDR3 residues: CASSARGSSYEQYF. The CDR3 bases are TGTGCCAGCAGTGCACGGGGCAGCTCCTACGAGCAGTACTTC.